This TCR beta chain appears in the sequencing data of a study of long-term antiretroviral therapy in people with HIV. V lost 6 bases to trimming and J lost 0 bases, with 16 bases between them. This CDR3 has 15 amino acids. CDR1 is SGHRS and CDR2 is YFSETQ in the germline V gene. In its sample, this clone was seen once. The assay used was immunoSEQ (version v3.0), run at survey level. Sequencing was intended to reach about 35,000-50,000 T-cell genomes per sample. The assay was immunoSEQ multiplex PCR, and TCRdb's table has in-frame clones only and misses some. The sample holds about 12,000 clones; about 78% are singletons and the top ten take 13% to 15%.

The V call is TRBV5-1, the J call TRBJ2-7; D gene ambiguous. The receptor was derived from a woman under 30 with HIV. The input for sequencing was unsorted PBMCs, taken 1.3 years after starting antiretroviral therapy. The DNA for the CDR3 is TGCGCCAGCAACGTTGGCCAGGCAACCTCCTACGAGCAGTACTTC. Translation: CASNVGQATSYEQYF.